Below, 6 T cell receptor beta chains from the same sample are listed, as sequenced in a study of cytomegalovirus exposure and HLA in healthy donors. Clones were read by immunoSEQ multiplex PCR, and TCRdb kept only the in-frame ones, dropping some. The data show around 60,000 clones, roughly 94% seen once. Sequencing was performed on PBMCs. These receptors came from a woman aged 18-29 years in good health and CMV-seronegative.

V is TRBV6-6 and J is TRBJ1-5, with D possibly being TRBD1 (6 bases). Trimming removed 0 bases from V and 3 bases from J, with 12 bases in between. This CDR3 is 16 amino acids long. Germline V lookup: CDR1 MNHNY, CDR2 SVGAGI (reference sequence). The CDR3, as DNA: TGTGCCAGCAGTTACTCGGAAACAGGGTACAATCAGCCCCAGCATTTT. It yields the protein CASSYSETGYNQPQHF.

The rearrangement links TRBV15 to TRBJ1-1; D might be TRBD1 (5 bases). V shed 0 bases and J shed 4 bases, with 12 bases lying between them. This CDR3 region has 15 residues. Germline lookup yields CDR1 LNHNV and CDR2 YYDKDF (reference sequence). The DNA of the CDR3 is TGTGCCACCAGCAGAGATCTGGGGGGGAGCACTGAAGCTTTCTTT. As protein: CATSRDLGGSTEAFF.

The rearrangement joins TRBV4-3 to TRBJ2-1, with no clear D. This CDR3 contains 14 residues. Germline CDR1 LGHNA, CDR2 YSLEER. V lost 0 bases and J 7 bases, leaving 10 bases between the germline ends. The CDR3 DNA is TGCGCCAGCAGCCAAGAGATAGTTCGGAATGAGCAGTTCTTC. Its translation: CASSQEIVRNEQFF.

The V gene is TRBV11-2, the J gene TRBJ1-6, with a possible D match to TRBD1 (6 bases). The CDR3 loop spans 15 amino acids. V was clipped by 1 base and J by 7 bases, with 11 bases between them. Looked up from germline, CDR1 is SGHAT and CDR2 is FQNNGV. In nucleotides, the CDR3 is TGTGCCAGCAGCTTAGTCGGACAGAGAAATTCACCCCTCCACTTT. It encodes CASSLVGQRNSPLHF. Combining the CDR3 with reference TRBV11-2 and TRBJ1-6 gives the whole variable domain EAGVAQSPRYKIIEKRQSVAFWCNPISGHATLYWYQQILGQGPKLLIQFQNNGVVDDSQLPKDRFSAERLKGVDSTLKIQPAKLEDSAVYLCASSLVGQRNSPLHFGNGTRLTVT.

This chain joins TRBV9 and TRBJ2-7; D is perhaps TRBD2 (6 bases). The CDR3 is made up of 16 amino acids. Germline CDR1 reads SGDLS; CDR2 reads YYNGEE. V was cut by 0 bases and J by 0 bases, with 13 bases left in between. The DNA of the CDR3 is TGTGCCAGCAGCGTAGACCGGGACTCGAGCTCCTACGAGCAGTACTTC. Encoded protein: CASSVDRDSSSYEQYF.

The table lists this clone with a count of one. The chain couples TRBV28 to TRBJ1-2; D is unresolved. CDR3 length: 13 residues. CDR1 is MDHEN and CDR2 is SYDVKM in the germline V gene. Trimming shortened V by 6 bases and J by 1 base, and 9 bases separated the two germline ends. CDR3 residues: CASSLQINYGYTF. For the CDR3, the DNA is TGTGCCAGCAGCCTACAGATTAACTATGGCTACACCTTC.